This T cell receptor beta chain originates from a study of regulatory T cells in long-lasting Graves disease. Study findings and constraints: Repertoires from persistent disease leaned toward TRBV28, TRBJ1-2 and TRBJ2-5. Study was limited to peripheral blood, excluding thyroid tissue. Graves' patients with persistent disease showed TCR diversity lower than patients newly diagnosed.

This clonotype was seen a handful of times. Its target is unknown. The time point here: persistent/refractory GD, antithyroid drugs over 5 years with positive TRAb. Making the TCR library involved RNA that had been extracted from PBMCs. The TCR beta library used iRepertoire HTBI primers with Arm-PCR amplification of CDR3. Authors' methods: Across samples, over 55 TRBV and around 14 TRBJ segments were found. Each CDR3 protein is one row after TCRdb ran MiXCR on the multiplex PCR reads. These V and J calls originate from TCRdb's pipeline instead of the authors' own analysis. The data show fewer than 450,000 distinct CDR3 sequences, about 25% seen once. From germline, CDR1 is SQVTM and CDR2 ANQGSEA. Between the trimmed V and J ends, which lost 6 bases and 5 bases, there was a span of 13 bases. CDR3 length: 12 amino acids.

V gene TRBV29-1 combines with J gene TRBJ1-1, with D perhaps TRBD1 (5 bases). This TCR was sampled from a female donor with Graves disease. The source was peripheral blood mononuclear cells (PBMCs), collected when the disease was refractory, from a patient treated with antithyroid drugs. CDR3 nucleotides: TGCAGCGTCGAGACAGCGGGAACTGAAGCTTTCTTT. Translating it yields CSVETAGTEAFF. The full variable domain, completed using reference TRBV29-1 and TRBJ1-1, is SAVISQKPSRDICQRGTSLTIQCQVDSQVTMMFWYRQQPGQSLTLIATANQGSEATYESGFVIDKFPISRPNLTFSTLTVSNMSPEDSSIYLCSVETAGTEAFFGQGTRLTVV.